Each of the 26 T cell receptor beta chains below was sequenced from the same sample in a study of T cell responses to AZD1222 COVID-19 vaccine. Method: immunoSEQ multiplex PCR; TCRdb's copy keeps in-frame clones and lacks some. The sample yields 97,000 or so clones, approximately 89% seen once. This specimen consisted of peripheral blood, obtained 28 days after the second AZD1222 dose. Receptors originate from an adult who received the AZD1222 COVID-19 vaccine.

This clone has a handful of counts. V is TRBV11-2 and J is TRBJ1-2; TRBD1 might be the D (5 bases). Trimming removed 5 bases from V and 2 bases from J, with 21 bases in between. The CDR3 covers 17 residues. From germline, CDR1 is SGHAT and CDR2 FQNNGV. DNA for the CDR3: TGTGCCAGCAGCGTTGTGCGGGGCTCAAGTAAGAACTATGGCTACACCTTC. It codes for CASSVVRGSSKNYGYTF.

This clone came up once. At the DNA level, this CDR3 is encoded by other sequences in the same sample as well. The gene calls are TRBV5-1 and TRBJ2-5; D unclear. Germline loops: CDR1 SGHRS, CDR2 YFSETQ. Trimming removed 1 base from V and 5 bases from J, with 3 bases in between. The CDR3 is made up of 11 amino acids. The CDR3 region has the DNA TGCGCCAGCAGCTTGAGCGAGACCCAGTACTTC. This gives the protein CASSLSETQYF.

This chain links TRBV2 with TRBJ2-5; TRBD1 agrees at 7 bases. Germline CDR1 reads SNHLY; CDR2 reads FYNNEI. There are 15 residues in the CDR3. V lost 5 bases and J lost 4; bases outside the gene matches: 10. This CDR3 is CASSSDRARGETQYF. The CDR3 DNA reads TGTGCCAGCAGTTCCGACAGGGCTAGGGGAGAGACCCAGTACTTC.

The V gene is TRBV7-3, the J gene TRBJ1-1; no reliable D call. Between the trimmed V and J ends, which lost 3 bases and 3 bases, there was a span of 8 bases. CDR1 and CDR2 from the germline V gene are SGHTA and FQGTGA. The CDR3 consists of 13 residues. Here the CDR3 reads CASSLSADTEAFF. For the CDR3, the DNA is TGTGCCAGCAGCTTGTCGGCAGACACTGAAGCTTTCTTT.

The table lists this clone with a count of one. One end of the junction does not line up with germline, which may come from a read error. The rearrangement joins TRBV2 to TRBJ1-1; D not resolved. Per germline, CDR1 SNHLY and CDR2 FYNNEI. The CDR3 has 10 residues. CDR3 DNA: TGTGCCAGCAGTGCGGAGGTCAGATCTTTT. This sequence encodes CASSAEVRSF. Drawing the rest from reference TRBV2 and TRBJ1-1, the complete variable domain is EPEVTQTPSHQVTQMGQEVILRCVPISNHLYFYWYRQILGQKVEFLVSFYNNEISEKSEIFDDQFSVERPDGSNFTLKIRSTKLEDSAMYFCASSAEVRSFGQGTRLTVV.

The genes are TRBV15 and TRBJ1-1; 7 nucleotides match TRBD1. Germline V CDR1 and CDR2: LNHNV, YYDKDF (reference sequence). V trimming: 1 base; J trimming: 6 bases; junction bases outside the gene matches: 14. This CDR3 spans 17 amino acids. The CDR3 sequence is CATSRGVMGRGIAEAFF. For the CDR3, the DNA is TGTGCCACCAGCAGAGGGGTGATGGGCAGGGGGATCGCTGAAGCTTTCTTT.

V and J are TRBV19 and TRBJ2-5, with D perhaps matching TRBD1 or TRBD2 (6 bases each). V dropped 7 bases and J dropped 2 bases, with 11 bases sitting between them. The CDR3 consists of 13 residues. CDR1 and CDR2 (germline): LNHDA, SQIVND (reference sequence). The CDR3 loop reads CASTTGRQETQYF. The CDR3 DNA follows: TGTGCCAGTACCACAGGGAGGCAAGAGACCCAGTACTTC.

This sequence joins TRBV28 and TRBJ2-7; D may be TRBD1 or TRBD2 (5 bases each). CDR1 is MDHEN and CDR2 is SYDVKM in the germline V gene. CDR3 length equals 13 residues. V gave up 6 bases and J gave up 2 bases, with 11 bases separating them. CDR3 DNA: TGTGCCAGCAGGGGGCGACTACCCTACGAGCAGTACTTC. Protein sequence: CASRGRLPYEQYF.

This rearrangement joins TRBV28 to TRBJ1-5, with D maybe TRBD1 (5 bases). The CDR3 length is 14 residues. Trimming took off 8 bases at V and 0 bases at J, with 11 bases between the two ends. Per germline, CDR1 MDHEN and CDR2 SYDVKM. CDR3 coding DNA: TGTGCCAGCGGGGCAACATATAGCAATCAGCCCCAGCATTTT. Translation gives CASGATYSNQPQHF.

The chain employs TRBV29-1 and TRBJ2-7; no clear D. Trimming removed 4 bases at V and 0 bases at J, with 13 bases between. In germline, CDR1 is SQVTM, CDR2 ANQGSEA. The CDR3 runs to 14 residues. The CDR3 DNA follows: TGCAGCGTTGTCCAACAAGAGAGCTCCTACGAGCAGTACTTC. This gives the protein CSVVQQESSYEQYF.

The chain couples TRBV25-1 to TRBJ2-2; no clear D. Germline assignment: CDR1 MGHDK and CDR2 SYGVNS. CDR3 length: 14 amino acids. The V end lost 3 bases, the J end lost 1 base, and 6 bases lay between the germline ends. The CDR3 here is CASSDDRNTGELFF. CDR3 nucleotides: TGTGCCAGCAGTGACGATAGGAACACCGGGGAGCTGTTTTTT.

J is TRBJ1-1 and V is TRBV18; 8 positions match TRBD1. V lost 1 base and J lost 7; bases outside the gene matches: 11. Per germline, CDR1 KGHSH and CDR2 LQKENI. The CDR3 runs to 16 residues. CDR3 region: CASSPLNGDRRGEAFF. In nucleotides, the CDR3 is TGTGCCAGCTCACCACTAAATGGGGACAGGCGGGGTGAAGCTTTCTTT.

The genes are TRBV5-1 and TRBJ2-7; the D gene could be TRBD1 or TRBD2 (5 bases each). The ends were cut back, 1 base at V and 0 bases at J, with 14 bases in the middle. This CDR3 region has 16 residues. Germline CDR1 and CDR2: SGHRS and YFSETQ. CDR3 DNA sequence: TGCGCCAGCAGCTTGTGGGGCGGGTCGAGCTCCTACGAGCAGTACTTC. Residues: CASSLWGGSSSYEQYF. Variable domain in full (rest from reference TRBV5-1 and TRBJ2-7): KAGVTQTPRYLIKTRGQQVTLSCSPISGHRSVSWYQQTPGQGLQFLFEYFSETQRNKGNFPGRFSGRQFSNSRSEMNVSTLELGDSALYLCASSLWGGSSSYEQYFGPGTRLTVT.

The J gene is TRBJ2-5, the V gene TRBV5-1; D assignment may be TRBD1 or TRBD2 (5 bases each). The V and J ends lost 0 bases and 4 bases respectively, with 10 bases between them. This CDR3 is 14 amino acids long. The germline V gene has CDR1 SGHRS and CDR2 YFSETQ. The CDR3 DNA reads TGCGCCAGCAGCTTGGGTGGGACGAGAGAGACCCAGTACTTC. It specifies CASSLGGTRETQYF.

The V gene is TRBV29-1, the J gene TRBJ1-3; no clear D gene. V was cut by 4 bases and J by 0 bases, with 13 bases left in between. The CDR3 sequence is 15 residues long. Germline V gives CDR1 SQVTM, CDR2 ANQGSEA. This CDR3 reads CSVALWGVSGNTIYF. In DNA, the CDR3 is TGCAGCGTTGCCCTTTGGGGAGTCTCTGGAAACACCATATATTTT.

The chain has TRBV19 and TRBJ2-3; D possibly corresponds to TRBD2 (6 bases). The CDR3 contains 18 residues. Germline CDR1 is LNHDA and CDR2 is SQIVND (reference sequence). The V end was cut by 3 bases, the J end by 2 bases, with 21 bases between. The CDR3 DNA sequence: TGTGCCAGTAGTATGGAATCAAGACTAGTGTTTACCACAGATACGCAGTATTTT. Encoded protein: CASSMESRLVFTTDTQYF.

The V call is TRBV2, the J call TRBJ2-5; 10 nucleotides align to TRBD2. Germline CDR1 and CDR2: SNHLY and FYNNEI. There are 20 residues in the CDR3. The J segment lost 9 bases and the V segment lost 6 bases, leaving 28 bases of the junction unmatched. CDR3 in amino acids: CASSHPTSGNAPRLRGAQYF. CDR3 DNA sequence: TGTGCCAGCAGCCATCCCACTAGCGGGAATGCCCCACGGCTAAGAGGGGCCCAGTACTTC. Supplemented by reference TRBV2 and TRBJ2-5, the full variable domain reads EPEVTQTPSHQVTQMGQEVILRCVPISNHLYFYWYRQILGQKVEFLVSFYNNEISEKSEIFDDQFSVERPDGSNFTLKIRSTKLEDSAMYFCASSHPTSGNAPRLRGAQYFGPGTRLLVL.

This clone was seen a few times. The chain links TRBV28 to TRBJ2-7, with 10 bases identical to TRBD1. The CDR3 has 15 residues. The J segment lost 5 bases and the V segment lost 4 bases, leaving 8 bases of the junction unmatched. The germline gives CDR1 MDHEN, CDR2 SYDVKM. The CDR3 DNA follows: TGTGCCAGCAGTTACTACGGGACAGGGGTGAACGAGCAGTACTTC. Amino acid sequence: CASSYYGTGVNEQYF.

The CDR3 DNA is TGTGCCATCAGTCAAAATAGCAATCAGCCCCAGCATTTT. It translates to CAISQNSNQPQHF. The chain combines TRBV10-3 with TRBJ1-5; D not resolved. Per germline, CDR1 ENHRY and CDR2 SYGVKD. The CDR3 covers 13 residues. Trimming removed 5 bases at V and 0 bases at J, with 5 bases between.

The chain couples TRBV3-1 (or the pseudogene TRBV3-2) to TRBJ1-6; weak D call: TRBD1 (6 bases). Deletions cut 4 bases from V and 9 bases from J, with 13 bases between. The CDR3 contains 14 residues. Germline V gene sequence: CDR1 LGHDT, CDR2 YNNKEL (reference sequence). CDR3 in DNA: TGTGCCAGCAGCCTCGGACAGACTCCTTCACCCCTCCACTTT. Its translation: CASSLGQTPSPLHF.

This chain uses TRBV24-1 with TRBJ1-4; no reliable D call. Between the trimmed V and J ends, which lost 3 bases and 8 bases, there was a span of 15 bases. The V gene's germline CDR1 is KGHDR and CDR2 SFDVKD. CDR3 length: 15 residues. This CDR3 reads CATSDLQRHMEKLFF. The CDR3 DNA is TGTGCCACCAGTGATCTACAGAGACATATGGAAAAACTGTTTTTT.

This sequence joins TRBV2 and TRBJ2-7; D perhaps matches TRBD1 (6 bases). The CDR3 sequence is 16 residues long. Germline V gives CDR1 SNHLY, CDR2 FYNNEI. V was trimmed by 6 bases and J by 1 base, leaving 19 bases between them. This chain's CDR3 is CASREPGAPGSYEQYF. CDR3 bases: TGTGCCAGCAGAGAACCAGGGGCCCCAGGGTCCTACGAGCAGTACTTC.

V is TRBV27 and J is TRBJ1-2, with 7 positions matching TRBD1. This CDR3 comprises 13 residues. The germline gives CDR1 MNHEY, CDR2 SMNVEV (reference sequence). V was clipped by 4 bases and J by 4 bases; unmatched bases: 3. DNA for the CDR3: TGTGCCAGCAGTTCGGGACAGAGCTATGGCTACACCTTC. Translated, it gives CASSSGQSYGYTF.

CDR3 DNA sequence: TGCGCCAGCAGCTTGGTGCCGGAGGGCAATGAGCAGTTCTTC. Translated, it gives CASSLVPEGNEQFF. The rearrangement links TRBV5-1 to TRBJ2-1; the D gene is possibly TRBD2 (6 bases). Germline loops: CDR1 SGHRS, CDR2 YFSETQ. The CDR3 has 14 amino acids. V was clipped by 0 bases and J by 6 bases, with 10 bases between them.

This rearrangement joins TRBV29-1 to TRBJ2-1, with 8 bases identical to TRBD2. With 7 bases clipped from V and 1 base from J, the junction kept 9 bases outside the gene matches. Germline lookup yields CDR1 SQVTM and CDR2 ANQGSEA. The CDR3 is 15 residues long. The CDR3 spells CSARGGQGSYNEQFF. CDR3 in DNA: TGCAGCGCCCGGGGGGGCCAGGGATCCTACAATGAGCAGTTCTTC.

The rearrangement links TRBV7-2 to TRBJ2-5; possible D gene TRBD2, 5 bases. V gave up 5 bases and J gave up 4 bases, with 11 bases separating them. CDR3 length equals 13 residues. Germline-derived CDR1 and CDR2 are SGHTA and FQGNSA. The CDR3 here is CASSRGEGETQYF. Here the CDR3 DNA reads TGTGCCAGCAGCCGGGGTGAGGGAGAGACCCAGTACTTC.